What follows are 7 T cell receptor beta chains derived from one specimen sequenced in a study of immune evolution from preneoplasia to lung adenocarcinoma. Method: immunoSEQ multiplex PCR; TCRdb's copy keeps in-frame clones and lacks some. The sample yields 35,000 or so clones, roughly 71% seen once. Input material: FFPE invasive lung adenocarcinoma tissue. These receptor sequences come from a person aged 55 to 75 with lung adenocarcinoma.

V usage is TRBV19 and J usage is TRBJ2-3; 14 positions agree with TRBD2. J gave up 5 bases and V 6 bases, and 10 bases lay outside the gene matches. The CDR3 has 17 residues. CDR1 is LNHDA, CDR2 SQIVND, per germline (reference sequence). CDR3: CASSRGGTSGSGDTQYF. The CDR3 bases are TGTGCCAGTAGCCGGGGTGGGACTAGCGGGAGTGGAGATACGCAGTATTTT.

J is TRBJ1-2 and V is TRBV6-1; TRBD1 matches at 8 bases. CDR1 and CDR2 from the germline V gene are MNHNS and SASEGT. This CDR3 region has 17 residues. With 4 bases clipped from V and 2 bases from J, the junction kept 12 bases outside the gene matches. The CDR3 DNA follows: TGTGCCAGCAGTGGTTCAGGGCAGGGGGCTGCAAACTATGGCTACACCTTC. The encoded protein is CASSGSGQGAANYGYTF.

The gene calls are TRBV5-1 and TRBJ2-7; TRBD1 aligns across 10 bases. The germline V gene has CDR1 SGHRS and CDR2 YFSETQ. V lost 2 bases to trimming and J lost 2 bases; unmatched junction nucleotides: 4. The CDR3 contains 15 residues. The CDR3 region has the DNA TGCGCCAGCAGCTTCGGACAGGGGGGAACCTACGAGCAGTACTTC. Amino acids: CASSFGQGGTYEQYF.

The chain couples TRBV19 to TRBJ2-7, with D perhaps matching TRBD2 (6 bases). V shed 3 bases and J shed 2 bases, with 14 bases lying between them. Germline lookup yields CDR1 LNHDA and CDR2 SQIVND (reference sequence). The CDR3 has 15 amino acids. CDR3 in amino acids: CASSISGTGAYEQYF. The DNA for the CDR3 is TGTGCCAGTAGTATCTCTGGGACGGGGGCCTACGAGCAGTACTTC.

The chain combines TRBV28 with TRBJ2-7, with 8 bases identical to TRBD2. The germline V gene encodes CDR1 MDHEN and CDR2 SYDVKM. The J segment lost 5 bases and the V segment lost 7 bases, leaving 4 bases of the junction unmatched. The CDR3 has 12 amino acids. The CDR3 loop reads CASTGTRHEQYF. The DNA for the CDR3 is TGTGCCAGCACCGGGACTAGACACGAGCAGTACTTC.

The chain has TRBV5-5 and TRBJ1-1, with 9 nucleotides matching TRBD1. The CDR3 consists of 17 residues. V shed 4 bases, J shed 1 base, and the junction held 11 bases outside the gene matches. The germline V gene has CDR1 SGHKS and CDR2 YYEKEE (reference sequence). The CDR3 DNA follows: TGTGCCAGCAGCGCATTACAGGGGGCGAGCCAGAACACTGAAGCTTTCTTT. It specifies CASSALQGASQNTEAFF.

This clone was seen a few times. The chain employs TRBV5-1 and TRBJ2-7; 7 nucleotides align to TRBD1. V shed 0 bases and J 3 bases; nucleotides not matched to a gene: 3. CDR1 is SGHRS and CDR2 is YFSETQ in the germline V gene. The CDR3 sequence is 14 residues long. The CDR3 DNA is TGCGCCAGCAGCTTGGGACAGGGCATCTACGAGCAGTACTTC. Amino acid sequence: CASSLGQGIYEQYF.